One sample yielded the 18 T cell receptor beta chains listed below, sequenced in a study of neurological immune-mediated disorders. Each CDR3 protein is one row after TCRdb ran MiXCR on the 5' RACE reads. The data hold some 31,000 distinct CDR3 sequences, with roughly 4.4% observed a single time. The sample taken for sequencing was PBMCs. These receptors all stem from a man between 18 and 29 years old in good health.

This clonotype was observed many times. The chain is built from TRBV5-1 and TRBJ2-5, with TRBD2 identical over 13 bases. J lost 5 bases, V lost 4 bases, and 2 bases had no gene match. Germline V gene lookup returns CDR1 SGHRS and CDR2 YFSETQ. CDR3 length equals 14 residues. This CDR3 is CASSPGLAGETQYF. The CDR3 DNA reads TGCGCCAGCAGCCCGGGACTAGCGGGGGAGACCCAGTACTTC.

This clonotype showed up just a few times. The chain is built from TRBV12-5 and TRBJ1-1, with D possibly being TRBD1 (5 bases). CDR3 length: 15 residues. From germline, CDR1 is LGHNT and CDR2 FRNRAP. The germline V and J ends were trimmed by 5 bases and 3 bases, with 16 bases remaining between them. CDR3 nucleotide sequence: TGTGCTAGTGGTCTCCTGGGCGGGACTTACACTGAAGCTTTCTTT. Translating it yields CASGLLGGTYTEAFF.

This clonotype has a count of ten or more. V is TRBV5-1 and J is TRBJ2-2; D is ambiguous. The CDR3 runs 15 residues. V was shortened by 0 bases and J by 0 bases, with 6 bases between the two germline ends. Germline V CDR1 and CDR2: SGHRS, YFSETQ. CDR3 sequence: CASSLGTPNTGELFF. CDR3 nucleotide sequence: TGCGCCAGCAGCTTGGGAACACCGAACACCGGGGAGCTGTTTTTT.

This clonotype was counted many times. The chain employs TRBV9 and TRBJ1-1, with 7 bases fitting TRBD1. The CDR3 totals 15 residues. Germline-derived CDR1 and CDR2 are SGDLS and YYNGEE. V lost 4 bases, J lost 11 bases, and 17 bases stayed unmatched. In DNA, the CDR3 is TGTGCCAGCAGCTTATCGGGACAGCAACCCCCTTGGGCTTTCTTT. Encoded protein: CASSLSGQQPPWAFF.

The sample holds many counts of this clonotype. J is TRBJ1-2 and V is TRBV7-9, with no clear D. Per germline, CDR1 SEHNR and CDR2 FQNEAQ (reference sequence). V lost 5 bases to trimming and J lost 6 bases, with 4 bases between them. The CDR3 consists of 10 residues. The CDR3 nucleotides are TGTGCCAGCAGCCGGGATGGCTACACCTTC. Protein product: CASSRDGYTF.

There are many counts of this clonotype. The chain links TRBV14 to TRBJ2-1, with TRBD2 matching over 8 bases. Losses at the gene ends were 0 bases for V and 0 bases for J; bases not matched to a gene: 10. The germline V gene has CDR1 SGHDN and CDR2 FVKESK. The CDR3 is 19 residues long. The CDR3 sequence: CASSQDPGGVVGSYNEQFF. The CDR3 DNA sequence: TGTGCCAGCAGCCAAGATCCGGGGGGGGTCGTCGGCTCCTACAATGAGCAGTTCTTC. The full variable domain, with the rest looked up from reference TRBV14 and TRBJ2-1, is EAGVTQFPSHSVIEKGQTVTLRCDPISGHDNLYWYRRVMGKEIKFLLHFVKESKQDESGMPNNRFLAERTGGTYSTLKVQPAELEDSGVYFCASSQDPGGVVGSYNEQFFGPGTRLTVL.

This clonotype was seen at least ten times. CDR3 nucleotide sequence: TGTGCCAGCAGCTCCGACCGGGCTTCCCACAGGACCCAGTACTTC. The encoded protein is CASSSDRASHRTQYF. The rearrangement uses TRBV11-2 and TRBJ2-5; D is undetermined. Deletions cut 4 bases from V and 7 bases from J, with 19 bases between. The germline V gene encodes CDR1 SGHAT and CDR2 FQNNGV. This CDR3 has 15 residues.

Many counts were recorded for this clonotype. The chain combines TRBV27 with TRBJ1-2; the D gene is possibly TRBD1 (5 bases). Trimming stripped 7 bases from V and 6 bases from J, with 15 bases between. The CDR3 sequence is 13 residues long. Germline V lookup: CDR1 MNHEY, CDR2 SMNVEV (reference sequence). CDR3 sequence reads: CASKGQGGDGYTF. CDR3 bases: TGTGCCAGCAAGGGGCAGGGAGGGGATGGCTACACCTTC.

This clonotype came up many times. Compared with germline, one end of the junction differs, possibly owing to a read error. V usage is TRBV3-1 and J usage is TRBJ1-1, with TRBD1 as a possible D gene (5 bases). This CDR3 is 12 amino acids long. CDR1 is LGHDT, CDR2 YNNKEL, per germline (reference sequence). CDR3 coding DNA: TGTGCCAGCAGGCAAGGGGAAATTGAAGCTTTCTTT. Protein sequence: CASRQGEIEAFF.

This clonotype was counted at least ten times. This chain connects TRBV4-1 to TRBJ2-1, with TRBD2 matching 7 bases. The CDR3 is 16 residues long. The V gene's germline CDR1 is MGHRA and CDR2 YSYEKL. V was clipped by 1 base and J by 2 bases; unmatched bases: 5. The CDR3 reads CASSQGSRGAYNEQFF. The CDR3 DNA reads TGCGCCAGCAGCCAAGGGAGCCGGGGGGCCTACAATGAGCAGTTCTTC.

Many counts were recorded for this clonotype. The chain links TRBV7-2 to TRBJ2-1; D remains unclear. V dropped 5 bases and J dropped 13 bases, with 12 bases sitting between them. Germline V lookup: CDR1 SGHTA, CDR2 FQGNSA. The CDR3 is made up of 11 amino acids. CDR3 nucleotide sequence: TGTGCCAGCAGCGTAGACGGTGCTCAGTTCTTC. This gives the protein CASSVDGAQFF.

This clonotype was seen ten or more times. The rearrangement links TRBV5-1 to TRBJ2-7, with TRBD1 matching over 7 bases. Looked up from germline, CDR1 is SGHRS and CDR2 is YFSETQ. The length of the CDR3 is 14 residues. Trimming at V came to 6 bases and at J to 2 bases, leaving 8 bases not matched to a gene. The CDR3 region is CASTPGTETYEQYF. CDR3 bases: TGCGCCAGCACCCCGGGGACAGAGACCTACGAGCAGTACTTC. Full variable domain (missing parts from reference TRBV5-1 and TRBJ2-7): KAGVTQTPRYLIKTRGQQVTLSCSPISGHRSVSWYQQTPGQGLQFLFEYFSETQRNKGNFPGRFSGRQFSNSRSEMNVSTLELGDSALYLCASTPGTETYEQYFGPGTRLTVT.

This chain connects TRBV10-3 to TRBJ2-7, with D tentatively TRBD1 or TRBD2 (6 bases each). In germline, CDR1 is ENHRY, CDR2 SYGVKD. Trimming cost V 4 bases and J 3 bases, with 19 bases left between them. The CDR3 runs 16 residues. The CDR3 sequence is CAISAQGGNYGYEQYF. Written as DNA, the CDR3 is TGTGCCATCAGTGCACAGGGAGGTAACTATGGCTACGAGCAGTACTTC.

This clonotype was recorded many times. The chain uses TRBV4-3 and TRBJ2-7; D might be TRBD1 (6 bases). The V end lost 1 base, the J end lost 0 bases, and 13 bases lay between the germline ends. The length of the CDR3 is 16 residues. Germline CDR1 and CDR2: LGHNA and YSLEER. The CDR3 nucleotides are TGCGCCAGCAGCCAAGCTTTGGACAGAAACTCCTACGAGCAGTACTTC. Its translation is CASSQALDRNSYEQYF.

This clonotype was detected many times. The chain employs TRBV20-1 and TRBJ2-3; 10 positions agree with TRBD2. The CDR3 is 15 amino acids. V shed 5 bases, J shed 0 bases, and the junction held 5 bases outside the gene matches. Germline V gene data show CDR1 as DFQATT and CDR2 as SNEGSKA (reference sequence). CDR3 sequence reads: CSAPSGGRSTDTQYF. The CDR3, as DNA: TGCAGTGCTCCTAGCGGGGGCCGGAGCACAGATACGCAGTATTTT.

This clonotype was seen many times. This rearrangement joins TRBV19 to TRBJ1-5; TRBD1 agrees at 7 bases. The CDR3 covers 16 residues. V trimming: 4 bases; J trimming: 3 bases; junction bases outside the gene matches: 9. Germline V CDR1 and CDR2: LNHDA, SQIVND (reference sequence). The CDR3 loop is CASSTSITGVNQPQHF. Written as DNA, the CDR3 is TGTGCCAGTAGTACATCGATAACAGGGGTCAATCAGCCCCAGCATTTT.

This clonotype was detected ten times or more. This rearrangement joins TRBV5-1 to TRBJ2-1; 14 bases map to TRBD2. The trim removed 7 bases at V and 8 bases at J, leaving 5 bases unmatched. CDR3 size: 14 residues. CDR1 is SGHRS and CDR2 is YFSETQ in the germline V gene. The DNA for the CDR3 is TGCGCCAGCGCGGGACTAGCGGGGGAGGATGAGCAGTTCTTC. It is translated as CASAGLAGEDEQFF.

This clonotype was counted at least ten times. The chain has TRBV5-1 and TRBJ1-6, with no clear D. Germline lookup yields CDR1 SGHRS and CDR2 YFSETQ. The CDR3 has 16 amino acids. V dropped 2 bases and J dropped 7 bases, with 16 bases sitting between them. This CDR3 reads CASSFAPRAPNSPLHF. As DNA, the CDR3 is TGCGCCAGCAGCTTCGCACCCCGTGCCCCCAATTCACCCCTCCACTTT.